Listed here is a single TCR beta chain. Its recognized antigen is unknown. No base qualities exist here, and no much larger clone lies one base off it. The germline V gene sets CDR1 to SGDLS and CDR2 to YYNGEE. The junction carries 16 bases between V and J, which are trimmed by 4 bases and 6 bases respectively. The CDR3 spans 15 residues, from the cysteine through the phenylalanine. The kept DNA is CDR3 alone, 45 bases in frame from the first base. The protocol used for the library was the immunoSEQ multiplex PCR assay. TCRdb re-hosts the immuneACCESS table, in-frame sequences only. Its copies lack some clones; in the studies checked, an unresolved V gene accounts for under half of them, and the cause for the rest is not known. For this sample there are around 99,000 clones; around nine tenths appear just once. The ten largest clones represent roughly 4% of the sample. This sample was taken from a study of control samples from healthy donors and cancer patients (dated by TCRdb to the early 2020s).

Sequences were obtained from blood. The chain is assembled from TRBV9 and TRBJ2-2; TRBD1 might be the D gene, on 6 matching bases. The TCR was taken from a human donor in good health. The donor label of this sample is uncertain. The nucleotide sequence reads TGTGCCAGCAGCTCTCCCAGGGGCATTGCCGGGGAGCTGTTTTTT. This translates into CASSSPRGIAGELFF.